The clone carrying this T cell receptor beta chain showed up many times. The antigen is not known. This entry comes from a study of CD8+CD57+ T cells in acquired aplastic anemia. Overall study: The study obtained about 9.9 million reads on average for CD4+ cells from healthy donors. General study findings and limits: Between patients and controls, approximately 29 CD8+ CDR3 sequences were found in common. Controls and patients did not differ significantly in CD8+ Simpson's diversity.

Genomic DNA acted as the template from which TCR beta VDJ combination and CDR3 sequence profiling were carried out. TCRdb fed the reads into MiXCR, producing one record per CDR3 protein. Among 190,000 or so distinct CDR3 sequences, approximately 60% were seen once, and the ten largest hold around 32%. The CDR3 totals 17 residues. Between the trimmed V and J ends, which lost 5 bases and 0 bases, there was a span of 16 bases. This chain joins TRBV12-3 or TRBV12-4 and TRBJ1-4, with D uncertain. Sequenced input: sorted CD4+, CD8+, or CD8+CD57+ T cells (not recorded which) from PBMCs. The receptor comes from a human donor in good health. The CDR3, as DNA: TGTGCCAGCAGTCACCGTGGGATCTTTGCAACTAATGAAAAACTGTTTTTT. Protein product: CASSHRGIFATNEKLFF.